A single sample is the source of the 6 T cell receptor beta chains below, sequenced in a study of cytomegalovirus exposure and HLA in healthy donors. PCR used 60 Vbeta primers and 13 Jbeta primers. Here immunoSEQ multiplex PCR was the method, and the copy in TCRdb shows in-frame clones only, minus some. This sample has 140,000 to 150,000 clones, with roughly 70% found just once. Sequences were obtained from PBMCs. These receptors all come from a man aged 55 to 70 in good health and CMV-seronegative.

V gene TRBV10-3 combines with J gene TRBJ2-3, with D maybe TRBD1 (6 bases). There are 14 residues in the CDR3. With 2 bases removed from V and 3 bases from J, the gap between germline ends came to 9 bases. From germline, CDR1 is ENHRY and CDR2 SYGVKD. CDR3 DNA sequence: TGTGCCATCAGTGAGAGGGGGTGGACAGATACGCAGTATTTT. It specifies CAISERGWTDTQYF.

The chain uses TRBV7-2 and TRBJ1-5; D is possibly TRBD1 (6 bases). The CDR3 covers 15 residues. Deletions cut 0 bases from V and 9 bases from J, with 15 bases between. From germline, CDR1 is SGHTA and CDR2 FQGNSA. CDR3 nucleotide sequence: TGTGCCAGCAGCTTAGCCGCAGGGGAACGAACGCCCCAGCATTTT. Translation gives CASSLAAGERTPQHF. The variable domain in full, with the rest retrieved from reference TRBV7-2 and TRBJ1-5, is GAGVSQSPSNKVTEKGKDVELRCDPISGHTALYWYRQSLGQGLEFLIYFQGNSAPDKSGLPSDRFSAERTGGSVSTLTIQRTQQEDSAVYLCASSLAAGERTPQHFGDGTRLSIL.

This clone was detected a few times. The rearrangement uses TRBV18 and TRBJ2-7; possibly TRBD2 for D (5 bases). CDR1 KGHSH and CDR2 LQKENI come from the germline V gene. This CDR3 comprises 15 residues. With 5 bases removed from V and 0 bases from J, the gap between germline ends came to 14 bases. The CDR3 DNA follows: TGTGCCAGCTCAAGCGGTTCTGGGAGCTCCTACGAGCAGTACTTC. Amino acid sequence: CASSSGSGSSYEQYF.

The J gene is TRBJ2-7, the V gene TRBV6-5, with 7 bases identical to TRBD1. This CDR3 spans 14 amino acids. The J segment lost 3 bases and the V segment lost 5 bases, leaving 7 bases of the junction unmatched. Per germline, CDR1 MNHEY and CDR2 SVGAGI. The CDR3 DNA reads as TGTGCCAGCAGTCGATCCGGGACAGTCTACGAGCAGTACTTC. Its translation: CASSRSGTVYEQYF.

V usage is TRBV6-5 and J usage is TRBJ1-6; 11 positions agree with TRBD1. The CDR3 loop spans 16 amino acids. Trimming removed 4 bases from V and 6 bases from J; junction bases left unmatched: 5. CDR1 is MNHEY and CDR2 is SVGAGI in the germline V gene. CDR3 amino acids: CASSFAGTGGNSPLHF. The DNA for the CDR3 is TGTGCCAGCAGTTTCGCCGGGACAGGGGGTAATTCACCCCTCCACTTT.

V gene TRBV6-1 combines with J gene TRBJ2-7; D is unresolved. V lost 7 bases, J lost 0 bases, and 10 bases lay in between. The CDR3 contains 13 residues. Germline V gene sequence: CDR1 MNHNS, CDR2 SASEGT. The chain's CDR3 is CASNQYNSYEQYF. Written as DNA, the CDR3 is TGTGCCAGCAACCAGTACAACTCCTACGAGCAGTACTTC.